This T cell receptor (beta chain) was recovered during a study of cytomegalovirus exposure and HLA in healthy donors. Study information: HLA-typed donors were the source of around 85 million unique TCRs held in an early data release.

The CDR3 loop spans 15 amino acids. The germline gives CDR1 LNHNV, CDR2 YYDKDF (reference sequence). Trimming left V 0 bases short and J 5 bases short, with 10 bases between. Vbeta (60) and Jbeta (13) primers were used in the PCR. Clones were sequenced by immunoSEQ multiplex PCR, and TCRdb holds only the in-frame ones, with some missing. The sample consists of 150,000 to 200,000 clones, less than 85% of them appearing once. This receptor was identified in a man aged 35-49 years in good health and CMV-seronegative. The gene calls are TRBV15 and TRBJ2-2; D is perhaps TRBD2 (5 bases). The sequenced sample was PBMCs. Here the CDR3 reads CATSRESPGTGELFF. The CDR3 region has the DNA TGTGCCACCAGCAGAGAATCCCCGGGGACCGGGGAGCTGTTTTTT.